This TCR beta chain came from a study of blood T cell repertoires in COVID-19. Clones were read by immunoSEQ multiplex PCR, and TCRdb kept only the in-frame ones, dropping some. The repertoire holds 25,000 to 35,000 clones, with more than 75% as singletons. The germline V gene has CDR1 MNHNS and CDR2 SASEGT. The CDR3 has 14 residues. J lost 6 bases, V lost 2 bases, and 4 bases had no gene match. The sequence derives from a human donor in a cohort sampled during active COVID-19. The donor label of this sample is uncertain. The V gene is TRBV6-1, the J gene TRBJ2-1; 7 bases are a match to TRBD2. The specimen was peripheral blood. The CDR3 sequence: CASSEKGRGNEQFF. CDR3 DNA: TGTGCCAGCAGTGAAAAGGGGAGGGGCAATGAGCAGTTCTTC.